A single sample is the source of the 24 T cell receptor beta chains below, sequenced in a study of cytomegalovirus exposure and HLA in healthy donors. PCR used 60 Vbeta primers and 13 Jbeta primers. Sequenced by immunoSEQ multiplex PCR; TCRdb stores in-frame clones only, minus some. The table lists some 140,000 clones, around three quarters of them singletons. Specimen: PBMCs. The receptor source for this set is a woman aged 40 to 55 in good health and CMV-seronegative.

The chain carries TRBV10-1 and TRBJ2-1, with 9 bases identical to TRBD2. V was clipped by 3 bases and J by 8 bases; unmatched bases: 5. CDR3 length equals 14 residues. CDR1 is WNHNN, CDR2 SYGVQD, per germline (reference sequence). The CDR3 region has the DNA TGCGCCAGCAGTGATCGGGCTAGCGGGGATGAGCAGTTCTTC. Its translation: CASSDRASGDEQFF.

The gene calls are TRBV4-2 and TRBJ1-2, with a possible D match to TRBD1 (5 bases). The CDR3 has 12 amino acids. The germline V gene encodes CDR1 LGHNA and CDR2 YNFKEQ. Between the trimmed V and J ends, which lost 5 bases and 4 bases, there was a span of 8 bases. The CDR3 bases are TGTGCCAGCAGCGACAGAGTCTATGGCTACACCTTC. Translating gives CASSDRVYGYTF.

The rearrangement uses TRBV9 and TRBJ1-6; 11 bases match TRBD1. CDR1 and CDR2 (germline): SGDLS, YYNGEE. V lost 2 bases and J lost 9; bases outside the gene matches: 4. The CDR3 has 15 residues. The CDR3 loop is CASSVGQGASSPLHF. CDR3 nucleotide sequence: TGTGCCAGCAGCGTCGGACAGGGGGCCAGTTCACCCCTCCACTTT.

This rearrangement joins TRBV10-3 to TRBJ2-5; D is perhaps TRBD2 (5 bases). Trimming took off 2 bases at V and 4 bases at J, with 5 bases between the two ends. Germline V gene sequence: CDR1 ENHRY, CDR2 SYGVKD. This CDR3 contains 12 residues. In DNA form, the CDR3 reads TGTGCCATCAGTGAGGGAGGAGAGACCCAGTACTTC. Its translation: CAISEGGETQYF.

V and J are TRBV5-1 and TRBJ2-1, with D possibly matching TRBD2 (5 bases). There are 15 residues in the CDR3. Germline V lookup: CDR1 SGHRS, CDR2 YFSETQ. Between the trimmed V and J ends, which lost 0 bases and 3 bases, there was a span of 10 bases. The CDR3: CASSLAERSYNEQFF. DNA for the CDR3: TGCGCCAGCAGCTTGGCCGAGCGGAGCTACAATGAGCAGTTCTTC.

This clone was seen only a few times. This rearrangement joins TRBV5-1 to TRBJ2-5, with D tentatively TRBD2 (7 bases). The CDR3 contains 13 residues. The germline CDR1 and CDR2 sequences are SGHRS and YFSETQ. V gave up 2 bases and J gave up 5 bases, with 10 bases separating them. For the CDR3, the DNA is TGCGCCAGCAGCTTTGGGGGGGCGGAGACCCAGTACTTC. Translation gives CASSFGGAETQYF.

The chain uses TRBV28 and TRBJ2-6; TRBD1 matches at 8 bases. CDR1 is MDHEN, CDR2 SYDVKM, per germline. The CDR3 extends over 15 amino acids. Germline trimming cut 9 bases from V and 2 bases from J; bases unmatched to any gene: 6. The CDR3: CASRQGAAGANVLTF. The CDR3 nucleotides are TGTGCCAGTCGGCAGGGGGCTGCTGGGGCCAACGTCCTGACTTTC.

This clone was recorded a few times. This chain connects TRBV7-9 to TRBJ2-4; TRBD1 agrees at 10 bases. Germline loops: CDR1 SEHNR, CDR2 FQNEAQ (reference sequence). The length of the CDR3 is 17 residues. With V trimmed by 5 bases and J by 0 bases, 7 bases remained unmatched. As DNA, the CDR3 is TGTGCCAGCAGCCGAAGGACAGGGGGGCTAGCCAAAAACATTCAGTACTTC. The encoded protein is CASSRRTGGLAKNIQYF.

This clone was picked up a small number of times. The CDR3 is CASHRQGSPGTEAFF. The CDR3 DNA sequence: TGTGCCAGCCATCGACAGGGGAGCCCGGGCACTGAAGCTTTCTTT. The J gene is TRBJ1-1, the V gene TRBV6-6, with 8 bases fitting TRBD1. There are 15 residues in the CDR3. The trim removed 8 bases at V and 4 bases at J, leaving 12 bases unmatched. Looked up from germline, CDR1 is MNHNY and CDR2 is SVGAGI (reference sequence).

The chain recombines TRBV4-1 with TRBJ1-3; tentatively, D is TRBD1 (6 bases). Trimming cost V 1 base and J 0 bases, with 10 bases left between them. CDR3 length equals 16 residues. In germline, CDR1 is MGHRA, CDR2 YSYEKL. In DNA form, the CDR3 reads TGCGCCAGCAGCCAAGCCGACAGGTCCTCTGGAAACACCATATATTTT. This translates into CASSQADRSSGNTIYF.

This clone was seen a few times. The chain joins TRBV10-3 to TRBJ2-1; 12 nucleotides match TRBD2. Unmatched junction bases numbered 17, after V lost 10 bases and J lost 4 bases. Germline-derived CDR1 and CDR2 are ENHRY and SYGVKD. The CDR3 has 18 amino acids. CDR3 DNA: TGTGCCACCTGTCCAAGAAGGACTAGCGGGATCGTTTACAATGAGCAGTTCTTC. Protein: CATCPRRTSGIVYNEQFF.

The J gene is TRBJ2-2, the V gene TRBV9, with D maybe TRBD2 (6 bases). Trimming cost V 1 base and J 0 bases, with 10 bases left between them. The germline gives CDR1 SGDLS, CDR2 YYNGEE. The CDR3 has 16 amino acids. As DNA, the CDR3 is TGTGCCAGCAGCGTAACCGCGGGACCGAACACCGGGGAGCTGTTTTTT. Encoded protein: CASSVTAGPNTGELFF.

The chain couples TRBV7-9 to TRBJ1-1; tentatively, D is TRBD1 (5 bases). V dropped 5 bases and J dropped 4 bases, with 14 bases sitting between them. The germline gives CDR1 SEHNR, CDR2 FQNEAQ (reference sequence). The CDR3 loop spans 14 amino acids. CDR3 protein: CASSEQGIGTEAFF. In DNA form, the CDR3 reads TGTGCCAGCAGCGAGCAGGGTATTGGCACTGAAGCTTTCTTT.

The chain combines TRBV11-2 with TRBJ2-5; 9 bases map to TRBD1. The germline gives CDR1 SGHAT, CDR2 FQNNGV. The V gene end was trimmed by 3 bases and the J gene end by 6 bases; junction bases not matched to a gene: 20. This CDR3 is built from 19 residues. The CDR3 reads CASSFRASRKDRGWQTQYF. The CDR3 bases are TGTGCCAGCAGCTTTCGGGCGTCACGAAAGGACAGGGGATGGCAGACCCAGTACTTC. Together with reference TRBV11-2 and TRBJ2-5, the CDR3 gives the full variable domain: EAGVAQSPRYKIIEKRQSVAFWCNPISGHATLYWYQQILGQGPKLLIQFQNNGVVDDSQLPKDRFSAERLKGVDSTLKIQPAKLEDSAVYLCASSFRASRKDRGWQTQYFGPGTRLLVL.

This chain links TRBV7-9 with TRBJ2-1, with D possibly TRBD2 on 7 matching bases. The CDR3 sequence is 15 residues long. The V gene's germline CDR1 is SEHNR and CDR2 FQNEAQ (reference sequence). V lost 1 base and J 4 bases, leaving 11 bases between the germline ends. CDR3 coding DNA: TGTGCCAGCAGCTTAGTGGCGGGGGCTTACAATGAGCAGTTCTTC. As protein: CASSLVAGAYNEQFF.

The V gene is TRBV28, the J gene TRBJ1-2; tentatively, D is TRBD1 (6 bases). Germline V gene sequence: CDR1 MDHEN, CDR2 SYDVKM. CDR3 length equals 15 residues. V lost 6 bases to trimming and J lost 6 bases, with 20 bases between them. DNA for the CDR3: TGTGCCAGCAGCACGTCCTCCAGGACAGTGCATGGCTACACCTTC. It translates to CASSTSSRTVHGYTF.

This rearrangement joins TRBV6-4 to TRBJ2-3, with 13 bases that match TRBD2. The CDR3 contains 16 residues. V gave up 5 bases and J gave up 3 bases; unmatched junction bases: 5. The germline CDR1 and CDR2 sequences are MRHNA and SNTAGT. The CDR3 spells CASSPLAGGLTDTQYF. The CDR3 DNA reads TGTGCCAGCAGTCCACTAGCGGGGGGGCTGACAGATACGCAGTATTTT.

V usage is TRBV5-1 and J usage is TRBJ2-1, with 8 bases lining up with TRBD2. Trimming at V came to 5 bases and at J to 6 bases, leaving 4 bases not matched to a gene. The CDR3 runs to 13 residues. The germline CDR1 and CDR2 sequences are SGHRS and YFSETQ. The CDR3 sequence: CASRRGAPNEQFF. The CDR3 coding sequence is TGCGCCAGCAGGCGGGGGGCCCCCAATGAGCAGTTCTTC.

The V gene is TRBV29-1, the J gene TRBJ2-1; 9 bases fit TRBD2. This CDR3 has 12 amino acids. CDR1 and CDR2 (germline): SQVTM, ANQGSEA. CDR3 amino acids: CSGGRAVDEQFF. The CDR3 DNA reads as TGCAGTGGCGGGAGGGCGGTCGATGAGCAGTTCTTC.

This rearrangement joins TRBV10-2 to TRBJ2-7; 10 bases align to TRBD2. Germline CDR1 reads WSHSY; CDR2 reads SAAADI. The CDR3 has 14 amino acids. The V and J ends lost 2 bases and 5 bases, in that order; junction bases with no gene match: 3. The CDR3 here is CASSELAGVNEQYF. CDR3 nucleotides: TGCGCCAGCAGTGAGCTAGCGGGAGTTAACGAGCAGTACTTC.

The V and J genes are TRBV5-1 and TRBJ2-5; 7 nucleotides match TRBD1. The CDR3 spans 15 residues. Trimming took 3 bases from V and 1 from J; bases not matched to a gene: 6. Germline CDR1 reads SGHRS; CDR2 reads YFSETQ. CDR3 residues: CASSSGTALQETQYF. CDR3 nucleotides: TGCGCCAGCAGCTCCGGGACAGCACTCCAAGAGACCCAGTACTTC. The full variable domain, rest sourced from reference TRBV5-1 and TRBJ2-5, is KAGVTQTPRYLIKTRGQQVTLSCSPISGHRSVSWYQQTPGQGLQFLFEYFSETQRNKGNFPGRFSGRQFSNSRSEMNVSTLELGDSALYLCASSSGTALQETQYFGPGTRLLVL.

This clone was observed a handful of times. This chain joins TRBV30 and TRBJ2-7; 10 bases are a match to TRBD1. The CDR3 has 14 amino acids. The germline V gene has CDR1 GTSNPN and CDR2 SVGIG (reference sequence). V lost 4 bases and J lost 1; bases outside the gene matches: 4. This CDR3 is CAWIDRGPSYEQYF. The DNA of the CDR3 is TGTGCCTGGATCGACAGGGGGCCGTCCTACGAGCAGTACTTC.

CDR3 nucleotide sequence: TGTGCCAGCAGTTACTCTAGGGGGTTCGGGGAGCTGTTTTTT. Its protein is CASSYSRGFGELFF. The V gene is TRBV6-5, the J gene TRBJ2-2; the D gene is possibly TRBD1 (6 bases). The V end lost 0 bases, the J end lost 7 bases, and 9 bases lay between the germline ends. This CDR3 is built from 14 residues. Germline loops: CDR1 MNHEY, CDR2 SVGAGI.

The rearrangement uses TRBV6-1 and TRBJ1-2; 10 nucleotides agree with TRBD1. The CDR3 sequence is 16 residues long. Germline CDR1 MNHNS, CDR2 SASEGT. The V segment lost 3 bases and the J segment 3 bases; nucleotides outside the gene matches: 7. The CDR3 spells CASSDRDRGIHYGYTF. The CDR3 DNA reads as TGTGCCAGCAGTGACCGGGACAGGGGTATACACTATGGCTACACCTTC.